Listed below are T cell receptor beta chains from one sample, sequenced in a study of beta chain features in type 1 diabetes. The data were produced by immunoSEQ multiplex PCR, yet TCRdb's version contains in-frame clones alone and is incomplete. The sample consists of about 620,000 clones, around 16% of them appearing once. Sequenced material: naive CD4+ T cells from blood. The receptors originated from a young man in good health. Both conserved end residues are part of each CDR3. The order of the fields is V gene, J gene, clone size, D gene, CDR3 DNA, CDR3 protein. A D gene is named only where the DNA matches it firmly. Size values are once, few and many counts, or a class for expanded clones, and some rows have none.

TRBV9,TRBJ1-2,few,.,TGTGCCAGCAGCGTAGAAGAGGGGTCCTACTATGGCTACACCTTC,CASSVEEGSYYGYTF
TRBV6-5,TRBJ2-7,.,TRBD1,TGTGCCAGCAAGGGACAGGGGGCTCGAGAGCAGTACTTC,CASKGQGAREQYF
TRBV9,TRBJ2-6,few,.,TGTGCCAGCAGCGTAGGACCATACTCTGGGGCCAACGTCCTGACTTTC,CASSVGPYSGANVLTF
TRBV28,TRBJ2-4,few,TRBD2,TGTGCCAGCAGTGGGGGAGGGACTTCTAACATTCAGTACTTC,CASSGGGTSNIQYF
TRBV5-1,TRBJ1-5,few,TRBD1,TGCGCCAGCACCCTAGAAGGGGGCAGCAATCAGCCCCAGCATTTT,CASTLEGGSNQPQHF
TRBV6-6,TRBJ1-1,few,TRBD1,TGTGCCAGCAGTATACAGGGGGACACTGAAGCTTTCTTT,CASSIQGDTEAFF
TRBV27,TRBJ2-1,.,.,TGTGCCAGCAGTTTAGGGTCAGGGCTTTCCAATGAGCAGTTCTTC,CASSLGSGLSNEQFF
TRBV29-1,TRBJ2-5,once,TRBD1,TGCAGCGTTGGGACAGGTCAAGAGACCCAGTACTTC,CSVGTGQETQYF
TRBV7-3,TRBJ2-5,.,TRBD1,TGTGCCAGCAGCCCGCCGGGACAGGCAGAGACCCAGTACTTC,CASSPPGQAETQYF
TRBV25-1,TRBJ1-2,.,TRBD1,TGTGCCAGCAGTGACCGGGGGGACAGGGGCAGGTCGAGTGGCTACACCTTC,CASSDRGDRGRSSGYTF
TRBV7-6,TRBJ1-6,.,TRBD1,TGTGCCAGCAGCCCACAGGGGCGGGCACCCCTCCACTTT,CASSPQGRAPLHF
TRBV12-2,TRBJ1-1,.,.,TGTGCAAGTCGCTTAAAACCCGACAGGACGAACACTGAAGCTTTCTTT,CASRLKPDRTNTEAFF
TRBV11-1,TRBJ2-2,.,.,TGTGCCAGCAGCCCAAGACGTGGAGCGGAGAACACCGGGGAGCTGTTTTTT,CASSPRRGAENTGELFF
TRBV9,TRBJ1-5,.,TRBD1,TGTGCCAGCAGCAGAGGAGGGGGCGCAGACAATCAGCCCCAGCATTTT,CASSRGGGADNQPQHF
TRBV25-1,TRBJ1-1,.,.,TGTGCCAGCAGTCCTTTTGACAGGAGGGCTGAAGCTTTCTTT,CASSPFDRRAEAFF
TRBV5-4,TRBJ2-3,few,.,TGTGCCAGCAGCTTGGCCTCAATGAACACAGATACGCAGTATTTT,CASSLASMNTDTQYF
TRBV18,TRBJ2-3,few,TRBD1,TGTGCCAGCTCACCGAAGGACAGGGGGGCCACAGATACGCAGTATTTT,CASSPKDRGATDTQYF
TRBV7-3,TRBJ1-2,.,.,TGTGCCAGCAGCATCGCTCAGGGCCATGGCTACACCTTC,CASSIAQGHGYTF
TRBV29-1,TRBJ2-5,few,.,TGCAGCGTTCTCGGGCAGGAGACCCAGTACTTC,CSVLGQETQYF
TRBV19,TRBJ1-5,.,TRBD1,TGTGCCAGTAGTACCACAGGGGGCAACAATCAGCCCCAGCATTTT,CASSTTGGNNQPQHF
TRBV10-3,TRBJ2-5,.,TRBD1,TGTGCCATCAGTGATTCTAGACAGGGTGAGACCCAGTACTTC,CAISDSRQGETQYF
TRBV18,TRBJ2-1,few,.,TGTGCCAGCTCACCACCGGGTCGGGCATACAATGAGCAGTTCTTC,CASSPPGRAYNEQFF
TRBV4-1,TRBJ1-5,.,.,TGCGCCAGCAGCCTCCAGGGGATCAATCAGCCCCAGCATTTT,CASSLQGINQPQHF
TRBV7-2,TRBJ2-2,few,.,TGTGCCAGCAGCCCGCGGGCGGGGCGTGGTAGTACCGGGGAGCTGTTTTTT,CASSPRAGRGSTGELFF
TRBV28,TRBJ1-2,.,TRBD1,TGTGCCAGCGGTTCAGGGGGTTTGGATGGCTACACCTTC,CASGSGGLDGYTF
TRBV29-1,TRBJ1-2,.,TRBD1,TGCAGCGTTGGAAGAGGGACAGGGGTTATTTCGGATGGCTACACCTTC,CSVGRGTGVISDGYTF
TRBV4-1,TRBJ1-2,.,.,TGCGCCAGCAGCCAAGATCGGGGGTGGTATGGCTACACCTTC,CASSQDRGWYGYTF